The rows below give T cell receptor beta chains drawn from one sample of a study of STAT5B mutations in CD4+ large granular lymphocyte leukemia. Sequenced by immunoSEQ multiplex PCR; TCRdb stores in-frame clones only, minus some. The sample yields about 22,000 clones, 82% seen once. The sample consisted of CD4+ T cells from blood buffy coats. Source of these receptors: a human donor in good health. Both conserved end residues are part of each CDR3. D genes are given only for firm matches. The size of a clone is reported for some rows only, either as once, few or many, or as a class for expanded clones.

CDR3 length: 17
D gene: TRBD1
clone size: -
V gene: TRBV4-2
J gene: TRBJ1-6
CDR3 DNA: TGTGCCAGCAGCCAAGTAACCGGGACAGGGGTCTACTCACCCCTCCACTTT
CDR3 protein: CASSQVTGTGVYSPLHF

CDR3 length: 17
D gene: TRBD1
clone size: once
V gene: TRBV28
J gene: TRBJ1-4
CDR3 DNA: TGTGCCAGCAGTTTAACGGGACAGGGAGATGGCCCTGGAAAACTGTTTTTT
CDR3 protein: CASSLTGQGDGPGKLFF

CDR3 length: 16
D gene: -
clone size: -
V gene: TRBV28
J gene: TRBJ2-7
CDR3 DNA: TGTGCCAGCAAAAGCCCTTTAGGCGGGGCCTTCCACGAGCAGTACTTC
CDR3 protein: CASKSPLGGAFHEQYF

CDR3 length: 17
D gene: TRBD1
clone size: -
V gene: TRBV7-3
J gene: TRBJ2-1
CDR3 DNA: TGTGCCAGCAGCCGGGGTGACAGGGCTAGAACCTACAATGAGCAGTTCTTC
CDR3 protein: CASSRGDRARTYNEQFF

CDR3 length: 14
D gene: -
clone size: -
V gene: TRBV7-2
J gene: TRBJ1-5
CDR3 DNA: TGTGCCAGCAGCGCGGGGCTGGCGGATCAGCCCCAGCATTTT
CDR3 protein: CASSAGLADQPQHF

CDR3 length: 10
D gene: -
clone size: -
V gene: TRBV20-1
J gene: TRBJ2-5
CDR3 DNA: TGCAGTGCTAGTGAGGAGACCCAGTACTTC
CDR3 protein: CSASEETQYF

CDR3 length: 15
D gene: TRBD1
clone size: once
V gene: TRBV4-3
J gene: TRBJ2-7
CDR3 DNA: TGCGCCAGCAGCCTACAGGACAGGGGTGACTACGAGCAGTACTTC
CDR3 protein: CASSLQDRGDYEQYF

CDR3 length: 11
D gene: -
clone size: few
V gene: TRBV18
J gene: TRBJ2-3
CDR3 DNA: TGTGCCAGCTCTAACATAGATACGCAGTATTTT
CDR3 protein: CASSNIDTQYF

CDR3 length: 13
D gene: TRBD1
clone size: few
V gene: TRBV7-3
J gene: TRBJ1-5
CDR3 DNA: TGTGCCACCGCGGCAGGGGGTGGTCAGCCCCAGCATTTT
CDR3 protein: CATAAGGGQPQHF

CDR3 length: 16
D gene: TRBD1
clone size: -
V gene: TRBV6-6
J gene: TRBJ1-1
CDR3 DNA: TGTGCCAGCAGTTCCCCGAAAACAGGGGGGGTAACTGAAGCTTTCTTT
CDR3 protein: CASSSPKTGGVTEAFF

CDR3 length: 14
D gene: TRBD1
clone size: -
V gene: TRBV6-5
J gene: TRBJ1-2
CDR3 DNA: TGTGCCAGCAGAGCCTCCGGGACAGCTTATGGCTACACCTTC
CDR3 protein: CASRASGTAYGYTF

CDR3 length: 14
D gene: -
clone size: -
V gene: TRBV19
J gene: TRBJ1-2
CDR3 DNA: TGTGCCAGTAGTATACGGGCAGGGACTGGTGGCTACACCTTC
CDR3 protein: CASSIRAGTGGYTF

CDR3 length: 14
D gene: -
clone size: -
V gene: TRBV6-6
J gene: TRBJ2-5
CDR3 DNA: TGTGCCAGCAGTTACTCCGGGGGTCAGGAGACCCAGTACTTC
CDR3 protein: CASSYSGGQETQYF

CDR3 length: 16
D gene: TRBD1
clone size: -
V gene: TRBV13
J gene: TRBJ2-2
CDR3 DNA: TGTGCCAGCAGCCCCCAGCGAGGGGGCGGTGGCGGGGAGCTGTTTTTT
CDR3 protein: CASSPQRGGGGGELFF

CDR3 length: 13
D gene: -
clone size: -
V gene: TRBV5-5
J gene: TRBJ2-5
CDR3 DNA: TGTGCCAGCAGCTTGGGAGGGGGGGAGACCCAGTACTTC
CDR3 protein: CASSLGGGETQYF

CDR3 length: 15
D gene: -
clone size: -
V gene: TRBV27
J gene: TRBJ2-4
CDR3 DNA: TGTGCCAGCAGTTTACGTGTGGGGGCCAAAAACATTCAGTACTTC
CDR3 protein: CASSLRVGAKNIQYF

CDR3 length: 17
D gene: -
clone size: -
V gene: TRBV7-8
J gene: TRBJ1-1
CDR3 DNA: TGTGCCAGCAGCCCCCGAGGGCCGCTTTCTGGGAACACTGAAGCTTTCTTT
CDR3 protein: CASSPRGPLSGNTEAFF

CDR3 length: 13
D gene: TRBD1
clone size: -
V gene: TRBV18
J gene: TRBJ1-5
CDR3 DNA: TGTGCCAGCTCTCCGACAGGGAATCAGCCCCAGCATTTT
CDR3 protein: CASSPTGNQPQHF

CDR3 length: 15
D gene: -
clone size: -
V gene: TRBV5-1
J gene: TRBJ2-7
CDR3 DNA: TGCGCCAGCAGCTTGGTAGGTACAGCAGCCTACGAGCAGTACTTC
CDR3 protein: CASSLVGTAAYEQYF

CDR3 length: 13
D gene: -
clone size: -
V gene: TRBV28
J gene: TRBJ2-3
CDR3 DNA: TGTGCCAGCAGTTTTCGCTCGGGGGATACGCAGTATTTT
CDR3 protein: CASSFRSGDTQYF

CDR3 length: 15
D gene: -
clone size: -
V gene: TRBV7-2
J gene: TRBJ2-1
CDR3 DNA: TGTGCCAGCCGGGGTGCGCAGGGTCCGTACAATGAGCAGTTCTTC
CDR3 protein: CASRGAQGPYNEQFF

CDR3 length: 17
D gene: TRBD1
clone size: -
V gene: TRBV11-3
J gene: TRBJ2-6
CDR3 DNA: TGTGCCAGCAGCTTAGGAGGGGGCCACTCTGGGGCCAACGTCCTGACTTTC
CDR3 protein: CASSLGGGHSGANVLTF

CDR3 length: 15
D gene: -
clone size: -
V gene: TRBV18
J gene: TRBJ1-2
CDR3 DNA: TGTGCCAGCTCCCCCTCGGGGAGGGGATACTATGGCTACACCTTC
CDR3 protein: CASSPSGRGYYGYTF

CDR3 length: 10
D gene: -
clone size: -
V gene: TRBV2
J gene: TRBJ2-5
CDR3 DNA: TGTGCCAGCAGTGGGGGGACCCAGTACTTC
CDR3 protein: CASSGGTQYF

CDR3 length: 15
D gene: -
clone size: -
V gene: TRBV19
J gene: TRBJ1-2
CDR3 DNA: TGTGCCAGTAGTATAGTGTTTCGGTTGGACTATGGCTACACCTTC
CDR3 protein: CASSIVFRLDYGYTF

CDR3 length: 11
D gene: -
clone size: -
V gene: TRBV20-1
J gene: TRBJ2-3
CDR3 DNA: TGCAGTGCTAGCCTCACAGATACGCAGTATTTT
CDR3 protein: CSASLTDTQYF

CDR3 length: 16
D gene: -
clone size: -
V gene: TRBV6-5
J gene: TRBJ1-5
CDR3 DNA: TGTGCCAGCAGTTACTCGAGCGTCGGGAGCAATCAGCCCCAGCATTTT
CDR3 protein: CASSYSSVGSNQPQHF

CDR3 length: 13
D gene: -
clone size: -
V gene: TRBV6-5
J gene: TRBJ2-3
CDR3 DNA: TGTGCCAGCCGACACCTAGACACAGATACGCAGTATTTT
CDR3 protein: CASRHLDTDTQYF

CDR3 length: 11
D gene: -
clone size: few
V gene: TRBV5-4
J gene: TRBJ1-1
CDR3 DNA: TGTGCCAGCAGCGGAGAAGGGGAAGCTTTCTTT
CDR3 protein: CASSGEGEAFF

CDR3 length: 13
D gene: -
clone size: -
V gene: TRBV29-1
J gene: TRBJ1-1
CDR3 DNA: TGCAGCGTTGACGCAGGGTTGGGAACTGAAGCTTTCTTT
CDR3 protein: CSVDAGLGTEAFF

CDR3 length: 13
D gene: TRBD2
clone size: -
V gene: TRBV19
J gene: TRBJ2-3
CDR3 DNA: TGTGCCAGTAGTATACGGGGGGCAGATACGCAGTATTTT
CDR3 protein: CASSIRGADTQYF

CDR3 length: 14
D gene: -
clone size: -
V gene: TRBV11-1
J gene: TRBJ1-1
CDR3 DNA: TGTGCCAGCAGCTTAATGGGGGTGAACACTGAAGCTTTCTTT
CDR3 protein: CASSLMGVNTEAFF

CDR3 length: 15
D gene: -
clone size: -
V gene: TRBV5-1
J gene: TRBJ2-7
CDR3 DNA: TGCGCCAGCAGCCCTGCCGGGGGCAGGGGCCACGAGCAGTACTTC
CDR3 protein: CASSPAGGRGHEQYF

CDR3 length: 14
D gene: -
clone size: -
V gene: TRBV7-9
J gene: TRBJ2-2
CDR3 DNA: TGTGCCAGCAGCTTATTTCAGAACACCGGGGAGCTGTTTTTT
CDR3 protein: CASSLFQNTGELFF

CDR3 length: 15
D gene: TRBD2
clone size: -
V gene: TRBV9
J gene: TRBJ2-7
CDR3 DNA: TGTGCCAGCAGCGGTGGGACTAGCGGGAGAAACGAGCAGTACTTC
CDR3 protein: CASSGGTSGRNEQYF

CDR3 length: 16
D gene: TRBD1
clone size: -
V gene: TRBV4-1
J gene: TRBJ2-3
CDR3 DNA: TGCGCCAGCAGCCAAACAGGGGGCTCTGCGGCAGATACGCAGTATTTT
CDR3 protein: CASSQTGGSAADTQYF

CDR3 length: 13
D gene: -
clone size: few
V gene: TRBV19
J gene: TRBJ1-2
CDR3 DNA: TGTGCCAGTAGCGATGAAGGGGACTATGGCTACACCTTC
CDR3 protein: CASSDEGDYGYTF

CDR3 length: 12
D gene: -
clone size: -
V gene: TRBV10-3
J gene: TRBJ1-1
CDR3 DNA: TGTGCCATCAGTGAGGGGGACACTGAAGCTTTCTTT
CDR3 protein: CAISEGDTEAFF

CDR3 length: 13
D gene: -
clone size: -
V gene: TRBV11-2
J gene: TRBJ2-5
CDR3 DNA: TGTGCCAGCAGCTTCATCAAGGAAGAGACCCAGTACTTC
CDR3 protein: CASSFIKEETQYF

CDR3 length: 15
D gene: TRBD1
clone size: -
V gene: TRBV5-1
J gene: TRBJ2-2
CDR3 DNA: TGCGCCAGCAGCTTAGGGACAGGGGGCACCGGGGAGCTGTTTTTT
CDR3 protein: CASSLGTGGTGELFF

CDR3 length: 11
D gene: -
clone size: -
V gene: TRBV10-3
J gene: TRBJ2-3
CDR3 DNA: TGTGCCATCGGGAACGCAGATACGCAGTATTTT
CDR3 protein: CAIGNADTQYF

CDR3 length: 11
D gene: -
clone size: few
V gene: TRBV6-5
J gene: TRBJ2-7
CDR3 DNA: TGTGCCAGCAGTTACAGGAACGAGCAGTACTTC
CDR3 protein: CASSYRNEQYF

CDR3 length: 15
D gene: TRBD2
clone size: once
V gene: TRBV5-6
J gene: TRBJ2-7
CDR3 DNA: TGTGCCAGCAGGCTTCTAGCGGGGGGGAAAGGAGAGCAGTACTTC
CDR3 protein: CASRLLAGGKGEQYF

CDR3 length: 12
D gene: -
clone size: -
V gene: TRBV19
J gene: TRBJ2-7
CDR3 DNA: TGTGCCAGTAGTATAGTAGAGGGAACGCAGTACTTC
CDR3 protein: CASSIVEGTQYF

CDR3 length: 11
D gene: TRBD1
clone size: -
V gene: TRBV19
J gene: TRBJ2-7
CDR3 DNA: TGTGCCAGTAGAAACCGGGACAGCCTTTACTTC
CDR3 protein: CASRNRDSLYF

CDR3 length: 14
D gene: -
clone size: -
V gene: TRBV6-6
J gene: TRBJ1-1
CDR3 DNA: TGTGCCAGCAGTTACTCGTATGGGAACACTGAAGCTTTCTTT
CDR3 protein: CASSYSYGNTEAFF